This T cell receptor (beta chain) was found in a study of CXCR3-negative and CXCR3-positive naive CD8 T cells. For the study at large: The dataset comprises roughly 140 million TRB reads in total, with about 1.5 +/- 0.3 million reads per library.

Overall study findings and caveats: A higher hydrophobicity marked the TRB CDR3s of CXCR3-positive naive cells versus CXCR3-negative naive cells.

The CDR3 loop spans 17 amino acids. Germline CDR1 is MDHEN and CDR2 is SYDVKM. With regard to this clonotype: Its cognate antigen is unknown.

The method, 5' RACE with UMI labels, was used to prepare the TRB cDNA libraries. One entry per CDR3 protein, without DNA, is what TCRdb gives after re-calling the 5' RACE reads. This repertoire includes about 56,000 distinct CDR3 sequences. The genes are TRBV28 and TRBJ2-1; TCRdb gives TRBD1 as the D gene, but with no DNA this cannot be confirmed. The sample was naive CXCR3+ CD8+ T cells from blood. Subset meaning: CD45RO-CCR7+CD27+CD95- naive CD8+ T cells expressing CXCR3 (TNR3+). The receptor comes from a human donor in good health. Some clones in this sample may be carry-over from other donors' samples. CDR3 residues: CASSPGLHRTVYNEQFF.